The 2 T cell receptor beta chains reported below all come from one sample, sequenced in a study of T cell repertoires in cytomegalovirus infection. What these receptors recognize is not known. TCRdb reprocessed the reads with MiXCR, giving one entry per CDR3 protein. The sample records hundreds of thousands of distinct CDR3 sequences, less than 40% being singletons. The sample in question was cultured CD8+ T cells from PBMCs, obtained from culture after CMV antigen stimulation. Every receptor here comes from a human donor in good health (CMV status not recorded). Some clones in this sample may be carry-over from other donors' samples.

V gene TRBV20-1 combines with J gene TRBJ1-1; D is unclear. The CDR3 contains 10 residues. CDR1 and CDR2 from the germline V gene are DFQATT and SNEGSKA (reference sequence). V lost 5 bases and J 2 bases, leaving 3 bases between the germline ends. The CDR3 DNA follows: TGCAGTGCTGGTAACACTGAAGCTTTCTTT. Translation gives CSAGNTEAFF.

Points on this clonotype: A far larger clone is just one base off, so this is likely a read error. The V and J genes are TRBV7-2 and TRBJ1-2, with D possibly matching TRBD1 (6 bases). CDR3 length: 13 residues. Germline V gene lookup returns CDR1 SGHTA and CDR2 FQGNSA. CDR3 sequence reads: CACSLGGGRGYTF. The CDR3 DNA is TGTGCCTGCAGCTTAGGGGGGGGGCGCGGCTACACCTTC.